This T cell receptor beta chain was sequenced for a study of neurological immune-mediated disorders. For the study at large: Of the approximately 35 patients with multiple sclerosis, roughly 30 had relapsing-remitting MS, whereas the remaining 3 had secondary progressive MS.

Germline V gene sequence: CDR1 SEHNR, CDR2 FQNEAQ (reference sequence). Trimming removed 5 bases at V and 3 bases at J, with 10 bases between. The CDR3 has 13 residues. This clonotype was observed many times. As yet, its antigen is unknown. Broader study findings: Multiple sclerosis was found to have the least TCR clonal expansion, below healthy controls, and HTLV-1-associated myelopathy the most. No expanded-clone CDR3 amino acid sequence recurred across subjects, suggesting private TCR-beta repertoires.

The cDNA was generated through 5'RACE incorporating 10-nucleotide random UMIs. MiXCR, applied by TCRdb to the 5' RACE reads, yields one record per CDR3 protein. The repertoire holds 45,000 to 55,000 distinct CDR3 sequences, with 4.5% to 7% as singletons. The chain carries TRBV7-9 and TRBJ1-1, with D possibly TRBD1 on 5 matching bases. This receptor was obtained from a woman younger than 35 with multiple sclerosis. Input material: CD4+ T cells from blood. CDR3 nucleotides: TGTGCCAGCAGCAGACAGCAGGACACTGAAGCTTTCTTT. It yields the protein CASSRQQDTEAFF.